In this sample, the clone carrying this T cell receptor beta chain turned up a few times. V dropped 3 bases and J dropped 7 bases, with 12 bases sitting between them. This CDR3 is 13 amino acids long. This sample was taken from a study of T-cell memory formation after mild COVID-19. In TCRdb, the 5' RACE reads were re-called with MiXCR into one record per CDR3 protein. The table includes approximately 290,000 distinct CDR3 sequences, around 8% detected once. The sample taken for sequencing was PBMCs or a T cell subset sorted from them (not recorded which). The chain recombines TRBV12-3 or TRBV12-4 with TRBJ1-2; tentative D call: TRBD1 (6 bases). The clonotype originates from a man aged 18-30 years who had mild COVID-19 (a few samples of this study predate the infection). Cell type and time point are not known. The CDR3 region is CASSLGTNAGYTF. DNA of the CDR3: TGTGCCAGCAGTTTGGGGACAAATGCTGGCTACACCTTC.